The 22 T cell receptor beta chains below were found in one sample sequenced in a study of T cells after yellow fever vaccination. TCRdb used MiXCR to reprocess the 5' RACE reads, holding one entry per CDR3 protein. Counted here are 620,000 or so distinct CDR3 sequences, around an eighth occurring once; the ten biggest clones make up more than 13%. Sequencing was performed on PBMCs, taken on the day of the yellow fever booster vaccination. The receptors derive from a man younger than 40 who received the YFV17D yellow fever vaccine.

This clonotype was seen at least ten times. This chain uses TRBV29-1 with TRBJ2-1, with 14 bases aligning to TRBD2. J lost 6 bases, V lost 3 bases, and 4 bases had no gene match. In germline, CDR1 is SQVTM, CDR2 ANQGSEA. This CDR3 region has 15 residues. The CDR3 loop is CSVEVGLAGGNEQFF. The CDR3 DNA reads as TGCAGCGTTGAGGTAGGACTAGCGGGAGGCAATGAGCAGTTCTTC.

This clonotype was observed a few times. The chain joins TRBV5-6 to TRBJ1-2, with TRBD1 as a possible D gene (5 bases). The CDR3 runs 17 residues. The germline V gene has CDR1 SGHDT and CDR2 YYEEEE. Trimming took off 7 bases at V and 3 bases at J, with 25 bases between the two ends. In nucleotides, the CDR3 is TGTGCCAGCGGCCCTCCGCCAACAGGCGCCCATCACTATGGCTACACCTTC. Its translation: CASGPPPTGAHHYGYTF. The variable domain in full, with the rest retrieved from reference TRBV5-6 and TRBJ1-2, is DAGVTQSPTHLIKTRGQQVTLRCSPKSGHDTVSWYQQALGQGPQFIFQYYEEEERQRGNFPDRFSGHQFPNYSSELNVNALLLGDSALYLCASGPPPTGAHHYGYTFGSGTRLTVV.

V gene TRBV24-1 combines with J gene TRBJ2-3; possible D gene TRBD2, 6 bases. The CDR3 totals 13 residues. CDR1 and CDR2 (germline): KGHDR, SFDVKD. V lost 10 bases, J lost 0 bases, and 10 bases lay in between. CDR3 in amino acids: CATGSGSTDTQYF. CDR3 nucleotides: TGTGCCACGGGAAGCGGGAGCACAGATACGCAGTATTTT.

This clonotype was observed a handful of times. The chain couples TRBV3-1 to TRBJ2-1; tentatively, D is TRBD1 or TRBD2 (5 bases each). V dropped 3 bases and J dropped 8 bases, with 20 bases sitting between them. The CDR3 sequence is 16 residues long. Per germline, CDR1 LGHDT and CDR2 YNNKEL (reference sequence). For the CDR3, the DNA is TGTGCCAGCAGCCAGACTGGGCCCCTAGGGACGGATGAGCAGTTCTTC. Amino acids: CASSQTGPLGTDEQFF.

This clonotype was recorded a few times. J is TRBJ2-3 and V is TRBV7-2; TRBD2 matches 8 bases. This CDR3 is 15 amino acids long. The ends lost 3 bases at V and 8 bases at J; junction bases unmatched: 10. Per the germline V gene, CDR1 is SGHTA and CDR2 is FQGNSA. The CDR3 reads CASSFDGRAVGTQYF. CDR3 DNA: TGTGCCAGCAGCTTCGACGGGAGGGCCGTCGGTACGCAGTATTTT.

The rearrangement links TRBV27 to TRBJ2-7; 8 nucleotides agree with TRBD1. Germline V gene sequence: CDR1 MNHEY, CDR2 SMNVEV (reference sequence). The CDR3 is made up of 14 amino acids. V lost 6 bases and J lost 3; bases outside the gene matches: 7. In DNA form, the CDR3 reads TGTGCCAGCAGGCCAACAGGGGGAAGCTACGAGCAGTACTTC. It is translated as CASRPTGGSYEQYF.

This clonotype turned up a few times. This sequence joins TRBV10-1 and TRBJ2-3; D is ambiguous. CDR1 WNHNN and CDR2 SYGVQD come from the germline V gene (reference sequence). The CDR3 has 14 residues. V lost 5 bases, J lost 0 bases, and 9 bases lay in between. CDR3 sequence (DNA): TGCGCCAGCAGTAAAGACCTTAGCACAGATACGCAGTATTTT. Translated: CASSKDLSTDTQYF.

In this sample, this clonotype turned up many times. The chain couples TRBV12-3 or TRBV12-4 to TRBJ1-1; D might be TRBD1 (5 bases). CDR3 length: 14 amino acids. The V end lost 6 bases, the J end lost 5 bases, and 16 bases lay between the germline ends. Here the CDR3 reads CASSPLGGRTEAFF. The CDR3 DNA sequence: TGTGCCAGCAGCCCCTTGGGGGGGAGGACTGAAGCTTTCTTT.

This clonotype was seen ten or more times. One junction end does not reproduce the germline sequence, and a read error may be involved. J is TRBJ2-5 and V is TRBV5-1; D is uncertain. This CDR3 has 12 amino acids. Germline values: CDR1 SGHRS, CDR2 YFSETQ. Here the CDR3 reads CASSLGKETQYF. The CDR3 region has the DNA TGTGCCAGCAGCTTGGGAAAGGAGACCCAGTACTTC.

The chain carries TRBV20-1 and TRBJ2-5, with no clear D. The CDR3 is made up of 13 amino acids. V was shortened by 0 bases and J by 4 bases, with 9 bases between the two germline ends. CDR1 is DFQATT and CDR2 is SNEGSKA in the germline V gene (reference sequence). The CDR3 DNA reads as TGCAGTGCTAGAGATGACTGGGCAGAGACCCAGTACTTC. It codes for CSARDDWAETQYF.

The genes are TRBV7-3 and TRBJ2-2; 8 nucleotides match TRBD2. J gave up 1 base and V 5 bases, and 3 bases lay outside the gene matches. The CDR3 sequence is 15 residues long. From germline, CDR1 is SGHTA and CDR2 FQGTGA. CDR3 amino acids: CASSITSGNTGELFF. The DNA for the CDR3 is TGTGCCAGCAGCATTACTAGCGGGAACACCGGGGAGCTGTTTTTT. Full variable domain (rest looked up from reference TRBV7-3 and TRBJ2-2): GAGVSQTPSNKVTEKGKYVELRCDPISGHTALYWYRQSLGQGPEFLIYFQGTGAADDSGLPNDRFFAVRPEGSVSTLKIQRTERGDSAVYLCASSITSGNTGELFFGEGSRLTVL.

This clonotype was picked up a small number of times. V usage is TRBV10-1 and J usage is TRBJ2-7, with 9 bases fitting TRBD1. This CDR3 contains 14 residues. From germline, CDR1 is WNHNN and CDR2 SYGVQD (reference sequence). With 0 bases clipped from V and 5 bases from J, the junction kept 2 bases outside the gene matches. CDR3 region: CASSESWTGDEQYF. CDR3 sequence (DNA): TGCGCCAGCAGTGAGTCTTGGACAGGGGACGAGCAGTACTTC.

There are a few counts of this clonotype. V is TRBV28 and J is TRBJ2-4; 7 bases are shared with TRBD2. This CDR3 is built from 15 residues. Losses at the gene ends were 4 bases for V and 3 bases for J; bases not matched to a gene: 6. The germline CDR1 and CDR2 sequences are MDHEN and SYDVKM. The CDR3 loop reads CASSSGGSGKNIQYF. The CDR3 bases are TGTGCCAGCAGTTCCGGGGGGTCGGGCAAAAACATTCAGTACTTC.

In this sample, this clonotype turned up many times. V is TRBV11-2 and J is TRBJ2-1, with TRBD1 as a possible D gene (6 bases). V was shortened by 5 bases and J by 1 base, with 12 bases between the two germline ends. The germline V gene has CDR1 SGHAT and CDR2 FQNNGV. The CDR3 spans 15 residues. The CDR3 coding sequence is TGTGCCAGCAGCCGACTGAGGGGGTCCTACAATGAGCAGTTCTTC. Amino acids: CASSRLRGSYNEQFF.

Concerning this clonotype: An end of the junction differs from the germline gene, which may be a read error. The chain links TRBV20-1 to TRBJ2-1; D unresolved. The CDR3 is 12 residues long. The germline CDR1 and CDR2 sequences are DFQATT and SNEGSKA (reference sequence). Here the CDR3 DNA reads TGCAGTGCTAGAGATAAACCCCCTGAGCAGTTATTC. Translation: CSARDKPPEQLF.

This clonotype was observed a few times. CDR3 loop: CAISAGGDYGYTF. CDR3 DNA sequence: TGTGCCATCAGCGCCGGGGGCGACTATGGCTACACCTTC. The chain joins TRBV10-3 to TRBJ1-2; maybe TRBD1 (6 bases). CDR1 is ENHRY, CDR2 SYGVKD, per germline. Between the trimmed V and J ends, which lost 6 bases and 3 bases, there was a span of 11 bases. The CDR3 extends over 13 amino acids.

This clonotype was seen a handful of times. The CDR3 here is CASQELAGANEQFF. The CDR3 DNA reads as TGTGCCAGCCAAGAACTAGCGGGGGCCAATGAGCAGTTCTTC. The gene calls are TRBV7-9 and TRBJ2-1; 11 nucleotides agree with TRBD2. V shed 8 bases, J shed 6 bases, and the junction held 6 bases outside the gene matches. Germline values: CDR1 SEHNR, CDR2 FQNEAQ (reference sequence). CDR3 length: 14 amino acids. Supplemented by reference TRBV7-9 and TRBJ2-1, the full variable domain reads DTGVSQNPRHKITKRGQNVTFRCDPISEHNRLYWYRQTLGQGPEFLTYFQNEAQLEKSRLLSDRFSAERPKGSFSTLEIQRTEQGDSAMYLCASQELAGANEQFFGPGTRLTVL.

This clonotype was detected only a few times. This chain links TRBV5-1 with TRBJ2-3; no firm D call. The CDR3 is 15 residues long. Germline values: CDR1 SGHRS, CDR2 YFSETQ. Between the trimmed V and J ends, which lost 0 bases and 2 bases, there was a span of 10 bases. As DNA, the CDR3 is TGCGCCAGCAGCTTGGGGGATCCCTCCACAGATACGCAGTATTTT. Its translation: CASSLGDPSTDTQYF.

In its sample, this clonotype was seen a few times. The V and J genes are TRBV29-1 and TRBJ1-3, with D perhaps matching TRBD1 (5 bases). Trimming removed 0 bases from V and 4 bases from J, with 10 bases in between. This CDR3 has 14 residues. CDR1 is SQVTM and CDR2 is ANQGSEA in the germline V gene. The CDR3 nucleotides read TGCAGCGTTGAAGAACCAGGGACCGGAAACACCATATATTTT. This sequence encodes CSVEEPGTGNTIYF. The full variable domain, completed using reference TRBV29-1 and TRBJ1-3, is SAVISQKPSRDICQRGTSLTIQCQVDSQVTMMFWYRQQPGQSLTLIATANQGSEATYESGFVIDKFPISRPNLTFSTLTVSNMSPEDSSIYLCSVEEPGTGNTIYFGEGSWLTVV.

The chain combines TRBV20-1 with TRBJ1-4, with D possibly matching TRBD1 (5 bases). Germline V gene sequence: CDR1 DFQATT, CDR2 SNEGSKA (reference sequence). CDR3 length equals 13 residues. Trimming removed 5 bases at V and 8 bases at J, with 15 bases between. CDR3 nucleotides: TGCAGTGCTCACCTACTAGGGACGGAAAAACTGTTTTTT. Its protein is CSAHLLGTEKLFF.

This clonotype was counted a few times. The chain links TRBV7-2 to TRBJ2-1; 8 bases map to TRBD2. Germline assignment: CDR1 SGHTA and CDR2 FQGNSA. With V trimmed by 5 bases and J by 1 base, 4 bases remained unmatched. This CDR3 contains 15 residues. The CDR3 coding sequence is TGTGCCAGCAGCAGTAGCGGGAAATCCTACAATGAGCAGTTCTTC. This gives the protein CASSSSGKSYNEQFF.

The CDR3 bases are TGCAGCGTTGAGGGGAGGTTCACAGATACGCAGTATTTT. Translated: CSVEGRFTDTQYF. The genes are TRBV29-1 and TRBJ2-3; a weak D match, TRBD2 (6 bases). V was trimmed by 3 bases and J by 2 bases, leaving 9 bases between them. Germline-derived CDR1 and CDR2 are SQVTM and ANQGSEA. The CDR3 covers 13 residues.